This TCR beta chain was recovered during a study of shared clonotypes between healthy human individuals. The CDR3 runs to 15 residues. The junction had 8 bases not matched to a gene; V was cut back by 0 bases and J by 10 bases. Germline-derived CDR1 and CDR2 are SGHRS and YFSETQ. Overall study findings and caveats: Rarefaction curves obtained for sorted subsets showed sequencing incomplete despite large depth. In general, naive subsets displayed greater estimated richness than memory subsets did.

This clone was seen once. Its antigen is not identified. The method was immunoSEQ multiplex PCR; TCRdb's version includes in-frame clones alone and lacks a portion of them. This table holds over 950,000 clones, 60% to 80% found once. This TCR came from a man aged 18-30 years in good health. Some clones in this sample may be carry-over from other donors' samples. This chain links TRBV5-1 with TRBJ1-4, with 8 positions matching TRBD1. What was sequenced was memory CD4+ T cells from PBMCs. Sample subset: CD45RA-negative fraction. The CDR3 reads CASSLGGTGLGKLFF. The CDR3 coding sequence is TGCGCCAGCAGCTTGGGCGGGACAGGTCTCGGAAAACTGTTTTTT.